This T cell receptor beta chain was identified in a study of glioma-infiltrating T cells after dendritic cell vaccination. Here immunoSEQ multiplex PCR was the method, and the copy in TCRdb shows in-frame clones only, minus some. The table shows about 63,000 clones, with 85% occurring only once. Time point denoted: after dendritic cell vaccination, including at tumor progression/relapse. This CDR3 is built from 18 residues. The V gene's germline CDR1 is LNHDA and CDR2 SQIVND (reference sequence). The junction had 15 bases not matched to a gene; V was cut back by 5 bases and J by 8 bases. This chain connects TRBV19 to TRBJ2-1, with 13 bases matching TRBD2. The TCR comes from a human donor with glioblastoma. Sequenced material: blood, taken after dendritic cell vaccination. In DNA, the CDR3 is TGTGCCAGTAGTCCGATAGGGGCCGAACTAGCGGGGGGGTATGAGCAGTTCTTC. Residues: CASSPIGAELAGGYEQFF.